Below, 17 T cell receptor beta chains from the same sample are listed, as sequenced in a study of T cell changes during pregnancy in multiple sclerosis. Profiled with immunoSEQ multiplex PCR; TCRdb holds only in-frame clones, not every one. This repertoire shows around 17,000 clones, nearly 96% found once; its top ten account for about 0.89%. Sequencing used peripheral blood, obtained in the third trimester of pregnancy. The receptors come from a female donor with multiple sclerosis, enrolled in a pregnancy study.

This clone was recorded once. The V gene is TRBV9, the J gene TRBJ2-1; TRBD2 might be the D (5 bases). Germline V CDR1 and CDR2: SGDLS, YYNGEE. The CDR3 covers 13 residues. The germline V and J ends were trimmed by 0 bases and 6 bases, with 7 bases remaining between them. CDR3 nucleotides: TGTGCCAGCAGCGTAGGGACTTTCAATGAGCAGTTCTTC. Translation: CASSVGTFNEQFF.

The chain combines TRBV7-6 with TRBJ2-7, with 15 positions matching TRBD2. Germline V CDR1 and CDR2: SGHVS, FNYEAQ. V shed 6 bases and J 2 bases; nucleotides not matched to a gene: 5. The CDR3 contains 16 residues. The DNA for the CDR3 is TGTGCCAGCAGTAGGACTAGCGGGGGGGCCCCCTACGAGCAGTACTTC. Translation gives CASSRTSGGAPYEQYF.

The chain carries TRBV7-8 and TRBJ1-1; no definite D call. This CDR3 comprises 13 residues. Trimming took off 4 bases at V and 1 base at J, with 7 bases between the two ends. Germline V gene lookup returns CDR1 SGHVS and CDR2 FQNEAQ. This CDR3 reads CASSSGGNTEAFF. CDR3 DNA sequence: TGTGCCAGCAGCTCGGGAGGGAACACTGAAGCTTTCTTT. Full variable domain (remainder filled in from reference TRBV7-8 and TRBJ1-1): GAGVSQSPRYKVAKRGQDVALRCDPISGHVSLFWYQQALGQGPEFLTYFQNEAQLDKSGLPSDRFFAERPEGSVSTLKIQRTQQEDSAVYLCASSSGGNTEAFFGQGTRLTVV.

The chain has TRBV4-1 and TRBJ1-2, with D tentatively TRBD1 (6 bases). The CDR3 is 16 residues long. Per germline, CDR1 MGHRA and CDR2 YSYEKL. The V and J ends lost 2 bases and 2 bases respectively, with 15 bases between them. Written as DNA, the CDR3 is TGCGCCAGCAGCCAATCCCTGGACAGAGCAAACTATGGCTACACCTTC. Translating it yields CASSQSLDRANYGYTF.

CDR3 sequence reads: CASSFRREDNEQFF. The CDR3 bases are TGTGCCAGTAGTTTTAGGCGGGAGGACAATGAGCAGTTCTTC. The chain combines TRBV19 with TRBJ2-1, with 8 bases that match TRBD2. From germline, CDR1 is LNHDA and CDR2 SQIVND (reference sequence). The V segment lost 5 bases and the J segment 5 bases; nucleotides outside the gene matches: 5. The CDR3 consists of 14 residues. The variable domain in full, completed from reference TRBV19 and TRBJ2-1, reads DGGITQSPKYLFRKEGQNVTLSCEQNLNHDAMYWYRQDPGQGLRLIYYSQIVNDFQKGDIAEGYSVSREKKESFPLTVTSAQKNPTAFYLCASSFRREDNEQFFGPGTRLTVL.

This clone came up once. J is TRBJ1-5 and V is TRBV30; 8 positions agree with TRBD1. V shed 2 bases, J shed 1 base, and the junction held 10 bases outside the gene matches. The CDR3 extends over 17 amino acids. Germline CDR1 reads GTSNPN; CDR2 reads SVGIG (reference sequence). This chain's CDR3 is CAWSMYPGQGSNQPQHF. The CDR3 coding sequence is TGTGCCTGGAGTATGTACCCAGGACAGGGCAGCAATCAGCCCCAGCATTTT.

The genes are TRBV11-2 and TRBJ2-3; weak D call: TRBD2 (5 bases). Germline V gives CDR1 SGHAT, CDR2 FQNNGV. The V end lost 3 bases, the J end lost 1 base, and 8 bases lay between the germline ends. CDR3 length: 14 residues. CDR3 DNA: TGTGCCAGCAGCTTTAGCGCCGGCACAGATACGCAGTATTTT. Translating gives CASSFSAGTDTQYF.

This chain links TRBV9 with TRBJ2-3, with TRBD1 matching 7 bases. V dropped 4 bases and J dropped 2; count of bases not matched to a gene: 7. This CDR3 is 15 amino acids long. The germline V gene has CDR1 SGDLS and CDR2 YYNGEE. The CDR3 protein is CASSQTGLHTDTQYF. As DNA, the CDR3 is TGTGCCAGCAGCCAGACAGGGTTACACACAGATACGCAGTATTTT.

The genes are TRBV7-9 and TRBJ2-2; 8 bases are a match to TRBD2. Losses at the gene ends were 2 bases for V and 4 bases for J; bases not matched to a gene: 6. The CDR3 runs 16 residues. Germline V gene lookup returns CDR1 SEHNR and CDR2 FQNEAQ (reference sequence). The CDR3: CASSLLAGLTTGELFF. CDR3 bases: TGTGCCAGCAGCTTACTAGCGGGCCTGACCACCGGGGAGCTGTTTTTT. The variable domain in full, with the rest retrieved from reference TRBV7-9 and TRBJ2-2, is DTGVSQNPRHKITKRGQNVTFRCDPISEHNRLYWYRQTLGQGPEFLTYFQNEAQLEKSRLLSDRFSAERPKGSFSTLEIQRTEQGDSAMYLCASSLLAGLTTGELFFGEGSRLTVL.

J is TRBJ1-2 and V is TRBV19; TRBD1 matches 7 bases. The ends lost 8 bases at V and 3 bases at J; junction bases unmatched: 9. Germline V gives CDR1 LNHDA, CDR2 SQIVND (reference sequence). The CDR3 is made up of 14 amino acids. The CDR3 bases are TGTGCCAGTGTCAGGGGGGATCGTTACTATGGCTACACCTTC. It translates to CASVRGDRYYGYTF.

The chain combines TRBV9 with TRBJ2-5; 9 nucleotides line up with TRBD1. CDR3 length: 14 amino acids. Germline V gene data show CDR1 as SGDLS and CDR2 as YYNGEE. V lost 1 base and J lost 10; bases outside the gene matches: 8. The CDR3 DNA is TGTGCCAGCAGCGTACATACAGGGGGCTACGGCCAGTACTTC. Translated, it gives CASSVHTGGYGQYF.

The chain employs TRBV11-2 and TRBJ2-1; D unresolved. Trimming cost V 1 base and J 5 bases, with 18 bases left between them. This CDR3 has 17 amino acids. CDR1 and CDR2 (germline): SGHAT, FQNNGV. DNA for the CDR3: TGTGCCAGCAGCTTAGGTAAGGCCGGGTCTCGGAACAATGAGCAGTTCTTC. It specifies CASSLGKAGSRNNEQFF.

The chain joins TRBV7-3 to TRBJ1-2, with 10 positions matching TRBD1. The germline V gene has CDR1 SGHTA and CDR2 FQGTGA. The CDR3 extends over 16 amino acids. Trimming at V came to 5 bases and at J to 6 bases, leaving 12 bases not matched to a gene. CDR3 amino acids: CASSPDGQGVRNGYTF. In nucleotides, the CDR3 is TGTGCCAGCAGCCCCGATGGACAGGGGGTACGGAATGGCTACACCTTC.

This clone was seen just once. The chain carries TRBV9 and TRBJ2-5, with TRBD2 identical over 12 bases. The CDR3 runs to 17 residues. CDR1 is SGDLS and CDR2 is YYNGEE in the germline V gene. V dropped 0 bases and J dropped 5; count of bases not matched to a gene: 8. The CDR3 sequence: CASSVGASGGAKETQYF. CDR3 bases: TGTGCCAGCAGCGTAGGCGCTAGCGGGGGGGCCAAGGAGACCCAGTACTTC.

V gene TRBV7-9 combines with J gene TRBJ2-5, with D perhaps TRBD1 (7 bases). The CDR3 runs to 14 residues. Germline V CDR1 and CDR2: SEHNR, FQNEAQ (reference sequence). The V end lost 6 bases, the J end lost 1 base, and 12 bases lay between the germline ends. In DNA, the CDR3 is TGTGCCAGCAGGTCAGGGGGGATCCAAGAGACCCAGTACTTC. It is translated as CASRSGGIQETQYF.

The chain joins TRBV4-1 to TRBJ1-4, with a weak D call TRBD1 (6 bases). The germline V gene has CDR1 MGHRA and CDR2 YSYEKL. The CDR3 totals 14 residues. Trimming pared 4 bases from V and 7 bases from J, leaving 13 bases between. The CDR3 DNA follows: TGCGCCAGCAGCCCTCGGAGGGGGGGTGAAAAACTGTTTTTT. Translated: CASSPRRGGEKLFF.

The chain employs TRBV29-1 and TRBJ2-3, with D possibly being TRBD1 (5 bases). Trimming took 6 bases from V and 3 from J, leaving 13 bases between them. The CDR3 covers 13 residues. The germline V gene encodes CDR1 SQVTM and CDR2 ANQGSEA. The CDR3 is CSVPTERTDTQYF. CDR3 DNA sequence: TGCAGCGTCCCGACAGAACGAACAGATACGCAGTATTTT.